The rows below give T cell receptor beta chains drawn from one sample of a study of T cell changes during pregnancy in multiple sclerosis. Clones were read by immunoSEQ multiplex PCR, and TCRdb kept only the in-frame ones, dropping some. The repertoire holds around 40,000 clones, with 91% as singletons. The specimen was CD4+ T cells from peripheral blood mononuclear cells, collected in the third trimester of pregnancy. Every receptor here comes from a female donor in good health, enrolled as a control in a pregnancy study. Each CDR3 is given with its conserved first and last residue. The order of the fields is clone size, J gene, D gene, V gene, CDR3 DNA, CDR3 protein. A D gene is named only where the DNA matches it firmly. Some rows have no size entry. The others give once, few or many, or a class for an expanded clone.

size: .; J: TRBJ2-1; D: TRBD1; V: TRBV5-5; DNA: TGTGCCAGCAGCTCCCTTGGGACAGGGGTGTCACTCAATGAGCAGTTCTTC; CDR3: CASSSLGTGVSLNEQFF
size: .; J: TRBJ1-1; D: .; V: TRBV2; DNA: TGTGCCAGCAGTGCAGGCAGTGAGCCTGAAGCTTTCTTT; CDR3: CASSAGSEPEAFF
size: .; J: TRBJ2-1; D: TRBD1; V: TRBV18; DNA: TGTGCCAGCTCACCTGGACAGGGAAGTTTCTACAATGAGCAGTTCTTC; CDR3: CASSPGQGSFYNEQFF
size: .; J: TRBJ2-3; D: .; V: TRBV19; DNA: TGTGCCAGTAGTATAGATCGGGGTTTTTTGGCTACGCAGTATTTT; CDR3: CASSIDRGFLATQYF
size: .; J: TRBJ1-4; D: TRBD1; V: TRBV2; DNA: TGTGCCAGCAGTTCTGACAGGGGAAGGGAAAAACTGTTTTTT; CDR3: CASSSDRGREKLFF
size: .; J: TRBJ1-2; D: TRBD1; V: TRBV10-3; DNA: TGTGCCATCAGCGGACAGGGGGTGTATGGCTACACCTTC; CDR3: CAISGQGVYGYTF
size: .; J: TRBJ2-5; D: .; V: TRBV6-1; DNA: TGTGCCAGCAGTGAAACGGCAGGCACCCCACAAGAGACCCAGTACTTC; CDR3: CASSETAGTPQETQYF
size: .; J: TRBJ2-3; D: TRBD1; V: TRBV10-3; DNA: TGTGCCACTGGCGGGCGTGACAGGGGTACAGATACGCAGTATTTT; CDR3: CATGGRDRGTDTQYF
size: .; J: TRBJ2-3; D: TRBD2; V: TRBV10-3; DNA: TGTGCCATCAGTGGAGCGGGGGCCGAGGATACGCAGTATTTT; CDR3: CAISGAGAEDTQYF
size: .; J: TRBJ1-4; D: TRBD1; V: TRBV9; DNA: TGTGCCAGCAGCGGGGACAGGGACCTACAGCGTGAAAAACTGTTTTTT; CDR3: CASSGDRDLQREKLFF
size: .; J: TRBJ1-1; D: .; V: TRBV9; DNA: TGTGCCAGCACCTTAGGGGGTAACACTGAAGCTTTCTTT; CDR3: CASTLGGNTEAFF
size: .; J: TRBJ1-5; D: TRBD1; V: TRBV27; DNA: TGTGCCAGCAGTTCTACAGGGGGCCAGCCCCAGCATTTT; CDR3: CASSSTGGQPQHF
size: .; J: TRBJ2-3; D: .; V: TRBV27; DNA: TGTGCCAGCGCCAACGGGGGTGCGGGCACAGATACGCAGTATTTT; CDR3: CASANGGAGTDTQYF
size: .; J: TRBJ1-1; D: .; V: TRBV5-6; DNA: TGTGCCAGCAGCCCTGCGGGGGGGGGCGACACTGAAGCTTTCTTT; CDR3: CASSPAGGGDTEAFF
size: .; J: TRBJ2-1; D: TRBD2; V: TRBV27; DNA: TGTGCCAGCAGTCCGTTTGCGGGGGGCTCGGTGAATGAGCAGTTCTTC; CDR3: CASSPFAGGSVNEQFF
size: .; J: TRBJ1-1; D: .; V: TRBV27; DNA: TGTGCCAGCAGTTTATCACAGGTTCGAACTGAAGCTTTCTTT; CDR3: CASSLSQVRTEAFF
size: few; J: TRBJ1-5; D: .; V: TRBV30; DNA: TGTGCCTGGAGTGTAGGGCTAGGGGCGGATCAGCCCCAGCATTTT; CDR3: CAWSVGLGADQPQHF
size: few; J: TRBJ1-1; D: TRBD1; V: TRBV6-4; DNA: TGTGCCAGCAGTGCCTCCGGGACAGGGATTACTGAAGCTTTCTTT; CDR3: CASSASGTGITEAFF
size: .; J: TRBJ2-2; D: .; V: TRBV7-3; DNA: TGTGCCAGCAGCTTTAGTCCCCCTCCCGAGGTCGGGGAGCTGTTTTTT; CDR3: CASSFSPPPEVGELFF
size: .; J: TRBJ2-2; D: .; V: TRBV11-3; DNA: TGTGCCAGCAGCTCCTTATCGGGTAGCGTAAACACCGGGGAGCTGTTTTTT; CDR3: CASSSLSGSVNTGELFF
size: .; J: TRBJ2-7; D: .; V: TRBV5-8; DNA: TGTGCCAGCAGCCCCTGGACAGCCAGAGAGCAGTACTTC; CDR3: CASSPWTAREQYF
size: once; J: TRBJ1-2; D: TRBD1; V: TRBV5-1; DNA: TGCGCCAGCAGTTTCGGGACAGGGCTAAACTATGGCTACACCTTC; CDR3: CASSFGTGLNYGYTF
size: .; J: TRBJ1-2; D: .; V: TRBV4-1; DNA: TGCGCCAGCAGCCAACCGAGGGGGGGAAGCAACTATGGCTACACCTTC; CDR3: CASSQPRGGSNYGYTF
size: .; J: TRBJ2-7; D: TRBD2; V: TRBV5-1; DNA: TGCGCCAGCAGCTTGGGAGCGGGAGGCCCCTACGAGCAGTACTTC; CDR3: CASSLGAGGPYEQYF
size: .; J: TRBJ2-3; D: TRBD2; V: TRBV7-2; DNA: TGTGCCAGCAGCGTCGCCGGGACTACCACAGATACGCAGTATTTT; CDR3: CASSVAGTTTDTQYF
size: .; J: TRBJ2-1; D: TRBD1; V: TRBV5-1; DNA: TGCGCCAGCAGCCCTTGGAGGCCCACAGGGGGCGGATCCTACAATGAGCAGTTCTTC; CDR3: CASSPWRPTGGGSYNEQFF
size: .; J: TRBJ1-2; D: TRBD1; V: TRBV5-1; DNA: TGCGCCAGCAGCCCCAGGGACAGGGGACGTCATGGCTACACCTTC; CDR3: CASSPRDRGRHGYTF
size: .; J: TRBJ2-7; D: .; V: TRBV18; DNA: TGTGCCAGCTCACCGGGGCTGGGGCCGGGTGAGCAGTACTTC; CDR3: CASSPGLGPGEQYF
size: .; J: TRBJ2-7; D: .; V: TRBV4-1; DNA: TGCGCCAGCAGCCAAGATGACCGGGGGAACTACGAGCAGTACTTT; CDR3: CASSQDDRGNYEQYF
size: .; J: TRBJ1-2; D: TRBD1; V: TRBV5-4; DNA: TGTGCCAGCAGCCTACGACAGGGCGGCTATGGCTACACCTTC; CDR3: CASSLRQGGYGYTF
size: .; J: TRBJ2-5; D: TRBD2; V: TRBV6-9; DNA: TGTGCCAGCAGTTGGGGTGGGACTAGCGAATTGGAGGGAGAGACCCAGTACTTC; CDR3: CASSWGGTSELEGETQYF
size: .; J: TRBJ2-3; D: TRBD1; V: TRBV10-2; DNA: TGCGCCAGCATTTCCAGGGGGTATTCTAGCACAGATACGCAGTATTTT; CDR3: CASISRGYSSTDTQYF
size: .; J: TRBJ2-5; D: TRBD2; V: TRBV15; DNA: TGTGCCACCAGCAGAGTAGCGGGGGAGCAAGAGACCCAGTACTTC; CDR3: CATSRVAGEQETQYF
size: .; J: TRBJ2-6; D: TRBD1; V: TRBV7-2; DNA: TGTGCCAGCAGCCAAGACAGGGCTGGGGCCAACGTCCTGACTTTC; CDR3: CASSQDRAGANVLTF
size: .; J: TRBJ1-2; D: .; V: TRBV9; DNA: TGTGCCAGCAGCGCGTTCAGTGTTCCGGGCTACACCTTC; CDR3: CASSAFSVPGYTF
size: .; J: TRBJ2-3; D: TRBD2; V: TRBV28; DNA: TGTGCCAGCAGGGGAGCCCTAGCGGGCTTCACAGATACGCAGTATTTT; CDR3: CASRGALAGFTDTQYF
size: .; J: TRBJ1-1; D: .; V: TRBV7-3; DNA: TGTGCCAGCAGCCCCACCCCGGGGGGGAGAGGGAGGACTGAAGCTTTCTTT; CDR3: CASSPTPGGRGRTEAFF
size: few; J: TRBJ2-7; D: .; V: TRBV7-8; DNA: TGTGCCAGCAGCTCCCTAGCGCTCAGCTCCTACGAGCAGTACTTC; CDR3: CASSSLALSSYEQYF
size: once; J: TRBJ2-2; D: TRBD1; V: TRBV19; DNA: TGTGCCAGTAGTATAGCCCTTAGACAGGGTCTACGGGAGCTGTTTTTT; CDR3: CASSIALRQGLRELFF
size: .; J: TRBJ2-3; D: TRBD1; V: TRBV29-1; DNA: TGCAGCACTAGTAAGGGACAGGGGGGCACAGATACGCAGTATTTT; CDR3: CSTSKGQGGTDTQYF
size: .; J: TRBJ1-5; D: .; V: TRBV7-4; DNA: TGTGCCAGCAGCCACATCCCGATGGATCAGCCCCAGCATTTT; CDR3: CASSHIPMDQPQHF
size: .; J: TRBJ2-1; D: TRBD1; V: TRBV18; DNA: TGTGCCAGCTCACCGTCGGGACAGCCCGAGCATAGAAGTGAGCAGTTCTTC; CDR3: CASSPSGQPEHRSEQFF
size: once; J: TRBJ2-7; D: .; V: TRBV4-2; DNA: TGTGCCAGCAGCCAAGATAGAGGGTCCCCGGGCCGAGAGCAGTACTTC; CDR3: CASSQDRGSPGREQYF
size: .; J: TRBJ2-7; D: TRBD2; V: TRBV7-2; DNA: TGTGCCAGCAGCCCCGGGACTAGAACCTACGAGCAGTACTTC; CDR3: CASSPGTRTYEQYF
size: .; J: TRBJ2-5; D: TRBD1; V: TRBV2; DNA: TGTGCCAGCAGCGTTCGACAGGGTGGAGAGACCCAGTACTTC; CDR3: CASSVRQGGETQYF
size: .; J: TRBJ2-1; D: .; V: TRBV5-4; DNA: TGTGCCAGCAGCCCTCAGACTAGTCCGGCCAATGAGCAGTTCTTC; CDR3: CASSPQTSPANEQFF
size: .; J: TRBJ1-2; D: .; V: TRBV7-3; DNA: TGTGCCAGCAGCTCCGACAGGCAGGCTGGCTACACCTTC; CDR3: CASSSDRQAGYTF
size: .; J: TRBJ1-1; D: .; V: TRBV19; DNA: TGTGCCAGTAGGCCGGGGGGCAAGAACACTGAAGCTTTCTTT; CDR3: CASRPGGKNTEAFF
size: .; J: TRBJ2-1; D: TRBD2; V: TRBV27; DNA: TGTGCCAGCAGGACTCTAGCGGGAAGGAACAATGAGCAGTTCTTC; CDR3: CASRTLAGRNNEQFF
size: .; J: TRBJ2-5; D: .; V: TRBV5-1; DNA: TGCGCCAGCAGCTTGAGCGGAAGATTGCAAGAGACCCAGTACTTC; CDR3: CASSLSGRLQETQYF
size: .; J: TRBJ1-1; D: .; V: TRBV16; DNA: TGTGCCAGCAGCCAATCGCGTAACACTGAAGCTTTCTTT; CDR3: CASSQSRNTEAFF